The entry that follows covers one T cell receptor beta chain sequence. Produced via immunoSEQ multiplex PCR; TCRdb's table is partial and in-frame only. The sample has about 370,000 clones, more than 80% seen once. This CDR3 region has 12 residues. Per germline, CDR1 MNHEY and CDR2 SVGAGI. Trimming pared 6 bases from V and 5 bases from J, leaving 10 bases between. This sample was included in a study of blood T cell repertoires in COVID-19. This receptor was identified in a man younger than 30 who had recovered from COVID-19. Sequencing was carried out using PBMCs or T cells enriched from blood (not recorded which). The chain employs TRBV6-5 and TRBJ1-2; D ambiguous. Written as DNA, the CDR3 is TGTGCCAGCAGACCCACGGGTTATGGCTACACCTTC. This sequence encodes CASRPTGYGYTF.